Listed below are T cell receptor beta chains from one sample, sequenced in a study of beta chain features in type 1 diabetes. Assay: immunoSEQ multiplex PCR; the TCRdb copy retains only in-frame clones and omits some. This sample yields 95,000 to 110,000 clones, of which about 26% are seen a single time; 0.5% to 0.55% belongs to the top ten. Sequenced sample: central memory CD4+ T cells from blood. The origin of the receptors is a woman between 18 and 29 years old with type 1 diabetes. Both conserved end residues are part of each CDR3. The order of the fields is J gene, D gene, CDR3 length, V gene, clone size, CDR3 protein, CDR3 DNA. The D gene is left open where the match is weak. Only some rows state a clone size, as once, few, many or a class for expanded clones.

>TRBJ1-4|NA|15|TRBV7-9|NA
CASSPGVTTNEKLFF
TGTGCCAGCAGCCCAGGGGTAACAACTAATGAAAAACTGTTTTTT
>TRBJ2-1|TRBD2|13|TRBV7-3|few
CASGLAGGSEQFF
TGTGCCAGTGGACTAGCGGGAGGCTCAGAGCAGTTCTTC
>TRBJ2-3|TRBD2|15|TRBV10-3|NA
CAISGTSVYTDTQYF
TGTGCCATCAGTGGTACTAGCGTGTACACAGATACGCAGTATTTT
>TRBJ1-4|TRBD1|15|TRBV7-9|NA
CASSLDPGGNEKLFF
TGTGCCAGCAGCTTAGATCCAGGGGGGAATGAAAAACTGTTTTTT
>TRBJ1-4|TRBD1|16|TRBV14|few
CASSQDPGQRAEKLFF
TGTGCCAGCAGCCAAGATCCGGGACAGCGAGCCGAAAAACTGTTTTTT
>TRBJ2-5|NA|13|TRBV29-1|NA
CSVPGGLQETQYF
TGCAGCGTGCCCGGAGGTTTACAAGAGACCCAGTACTTC
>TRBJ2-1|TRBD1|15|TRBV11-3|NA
CASRRDRGMGNEQFF
TGTGCCAGCCGGCGGGACAGGGGAATGGGTAATGAGCAGTTCTTC
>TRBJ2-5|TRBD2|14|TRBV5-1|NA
CASNLAGGGETQYF
TGCGCCAGCAACCTAGCGGGAGGAGGAGAGACCCAGTACTTC
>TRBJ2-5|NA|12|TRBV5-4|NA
CASSSSTHSQYF
TGTGCCAGCAGCTCCTCTACTCATTCCCAGTACTTC
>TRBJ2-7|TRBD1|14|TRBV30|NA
CAWSAGTGASEQYF
TGTGCCTGGAGTGCCGGGACAGGGGCGAGCGAGCAGTACTTC
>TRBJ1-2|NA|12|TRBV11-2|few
CASSLAGRGYTF
TGTGCCAGCAGCTTAGCGGGAAGGGGCTACACCTTC
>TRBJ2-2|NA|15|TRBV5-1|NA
CASSFSGPNTGELFF
TGCGCCAGCAGCTTCAGCGGGCCGAACACCGGGGAGCTGTTTTTT
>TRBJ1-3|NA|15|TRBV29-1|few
CSAGPDRSSGNTIYF
TGCAGCGCCGGCCCCGACAGGAGCTCTGGAAACACCATATATTTT
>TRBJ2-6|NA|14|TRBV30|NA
CASYGGSGANVLTF
TGTGCCTCCTACGGGGGCTCTGGGGCCAACGTCCTGACTTTC
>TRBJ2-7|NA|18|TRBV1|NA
CTSSQEKRGTSGLYEQYF
TGCACCAGCAGCCAAGAGAAGAGGGGAACTAGCGGCCTCTACGAGCAGTACTTC
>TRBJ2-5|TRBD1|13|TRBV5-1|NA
CASSPMGQGVPYF
TGCGCCAGCAGCCCCATGGGACAGGGGGTACCCTACTTC
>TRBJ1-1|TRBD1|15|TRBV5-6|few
CASSLTGVGDTEAFF
TGTGCCAGCAGCTTAACAGGGGTTGGGGACACTGAAGCTTTCTTT
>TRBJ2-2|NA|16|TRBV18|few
CASSPSSVGNTGELFF
TGTGCCAGCTCACCAAGTAGCGTTGGGAACACCGGGGAGCTGTTTTTT
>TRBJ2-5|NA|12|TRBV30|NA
CAWAPGLETQYF
TGTGCCTGGGCCCCCGGGTTAGAGACCCAGTACTTC
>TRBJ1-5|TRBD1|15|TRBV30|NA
CAWSVDRGPNQPQHF
TGTGCCTGGAGTGTAGACAGGGGGCCCAATCAGCCCCAGCATTTT
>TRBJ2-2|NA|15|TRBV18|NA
CASSPRVQNTGELFF
TGTGCCAGCTCCCCCCGGGTCCAGAACACCGGGGAGCTGTTTTTT
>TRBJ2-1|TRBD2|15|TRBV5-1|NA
CASSLVLADYNEQFF
TGCGCCAGCAGCTTGGTACTAGCGGACTACAATGAGCAGTTCTTC
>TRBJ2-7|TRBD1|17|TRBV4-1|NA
CASSRGQGAKSIYEQYF
TGCGCCAGCAGCCGCGGACAGGGGGCTAAATCTATCTACGAGCAGTACTTC
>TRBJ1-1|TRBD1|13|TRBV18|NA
CASSPTGDVIPFF
TGTGCCAGCTCACCAACAGGGGACGTTATACCTTTCTTT
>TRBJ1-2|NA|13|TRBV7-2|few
CASSLGAGDGYTF
TGTGCCAGCAGCTTAGGAGCGGGCGATGGCTACACCTTC
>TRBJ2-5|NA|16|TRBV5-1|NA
CASSRTGTPDGETQYF
TGCGCCAGCAGCAGAACCGGGACACCCGATGGGGAGACCCAGTACTTC
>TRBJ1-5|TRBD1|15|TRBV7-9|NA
CASSFWDSSDPGLHF
TGTGCCAGCAGCTTTTGGGACAGTTCGGATCCCGGTCTGCATTTT
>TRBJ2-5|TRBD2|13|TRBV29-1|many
CSVEGGRGETQYF
TGCAGCGTTGAGGGCGGGAGGGGGGAGACCCAGTACTTC
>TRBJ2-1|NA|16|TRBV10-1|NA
CASSESRRSSYNEQFF
TGCGCCAGCAGTGAGTCGAGAAGAAGCTCCTACAATGAGCAGTTCTTC
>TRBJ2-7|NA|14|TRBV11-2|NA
CASSLSPGHYEQYF
TGTGCCAGCAGCTTAAGCCCAGGTCACTACGAGCAGTACTTC
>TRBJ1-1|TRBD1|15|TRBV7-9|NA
CASSPGQGQNTEAFF
TGTGCCAGCAGCCCCGGACAGGGGCAGAACACTGAAGCTTTCTTT
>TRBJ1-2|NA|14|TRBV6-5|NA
CASSYSQGGYGYTF
TGTGCCAGCAGTTACTCTCAGGGTGGCTATGGCTACACCTTC
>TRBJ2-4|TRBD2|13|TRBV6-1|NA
CASDTLADRVKYF
TGTGCCAGCGATACGCTAGCGGACCGCGTCAAGTACTTC
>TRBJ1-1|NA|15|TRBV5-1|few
CASSSPTGTNTEAFF
TGCGCCAGCAGCTCTCCAACAGGGACGAACACTGAAGCTTTCTTT
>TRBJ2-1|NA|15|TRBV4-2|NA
CASSQGLLAYNEQFF
TGTGCCAGCAGCCAAGGGCTCTTAGCATACAATGAGCAGTTCTTC
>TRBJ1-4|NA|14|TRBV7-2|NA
CASSLSGTNEKLFF
TGTGCCAGCAGCTTATCAGGAACTAATGAAAAACTGTTTTTT
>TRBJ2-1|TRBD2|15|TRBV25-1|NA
CASSGTMTSYNEQFF
TGTGCCAGCAGCGGGACTATGACCTCCTACAATGAGCAGTTCTTC
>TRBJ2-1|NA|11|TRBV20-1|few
CSALGEVKGIF
TGCAGTGCTCTCGGAGAGGTCAAGGGGATCTTC
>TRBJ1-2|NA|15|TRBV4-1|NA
CASSQEYRDAYGYTF
TGCGCCAGCAGCCAAGAGTACAGGGATGCTTATGGCTACACCTTC
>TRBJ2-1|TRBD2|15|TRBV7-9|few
CASSLMGGSSHEQFF
TGTGCCAGCAGCTTAATGGGCGGGAGCAGCCATGAGCAGTTCTTC
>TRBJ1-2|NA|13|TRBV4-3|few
CASSQESGYGYTF
TGCGCCAGCAGCCAAGAATCGGGCTATGGCTACACCTTC
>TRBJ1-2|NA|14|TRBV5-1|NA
CASSIGQNNYGYTF
TGCGCCAGCAGCATCGGACAGAATAACTATGGCTACACCTTC
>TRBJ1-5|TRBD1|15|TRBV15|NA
CATSIRDSVYQPQHF
TGTGCCACCAGTATCCGGGACAGCGTCTATCAGCCCCAGCATTTT
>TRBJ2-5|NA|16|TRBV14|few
CASSQFVAAFQETQYF
TGTGCCAGCAGCCAGTTCGTAGCGGCTTTCCAAGAGACCCAGTACTTC
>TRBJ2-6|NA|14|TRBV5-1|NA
CASSQVTGANVLTF
TGCGCCAGCAGTCAGGTAACCGGGGCCAACGTCCTGACTTTC
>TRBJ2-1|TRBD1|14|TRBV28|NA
CASVPGTGNNEQFF
TGTGCCAGCGTCCCAGGGACAGGGAACAATGAGCAGTTCTTC
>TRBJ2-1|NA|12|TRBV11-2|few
CASSLSYNEQFF
TGTGCCAGCAGCCTATCTTACAATGAGCAGTTCTTC
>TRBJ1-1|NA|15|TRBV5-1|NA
CASSSLQGGDTEAFF
TGCGCCAGCAGCTCCCTACAGGGTGGGGACACTGAAGCTTTCTTT
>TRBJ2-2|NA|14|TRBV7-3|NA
CASREVAGAGELFF
TGTGCCAGCAGGGAGGTTGCCGGCGCCGGGGAGCTGTTTTTT
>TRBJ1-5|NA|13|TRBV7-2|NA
CASSLTSNQPQHF
TGTGCCAGCAGTTTGACATCCAATCAGCCCCAGCATTTT
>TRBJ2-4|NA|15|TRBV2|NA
CASSGQAVAKNIQYF
TGTGCCAGCAGTGGGCAAGCGGTAGCCAAAAACATTCAGTACTTC
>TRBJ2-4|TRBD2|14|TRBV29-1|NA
CSVGPVSGRGIQYF
TGCAGCGTTGGGCCCGTTAGCGGGAGAGGCATTCAGTACTTC